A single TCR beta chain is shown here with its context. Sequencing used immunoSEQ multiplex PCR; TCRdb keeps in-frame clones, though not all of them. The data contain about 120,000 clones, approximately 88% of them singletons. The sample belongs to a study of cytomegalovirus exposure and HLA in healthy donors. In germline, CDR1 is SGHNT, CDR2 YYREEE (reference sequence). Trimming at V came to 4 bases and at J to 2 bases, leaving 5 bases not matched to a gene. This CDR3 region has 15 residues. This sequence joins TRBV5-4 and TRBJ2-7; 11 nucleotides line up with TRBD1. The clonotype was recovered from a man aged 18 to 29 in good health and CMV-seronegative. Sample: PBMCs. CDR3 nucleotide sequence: TGTGCCAGCAGCCCCGGGACAGGGGGACCCTACGAGCAGTACTTC. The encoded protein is CASSPGTGGPYEQYF. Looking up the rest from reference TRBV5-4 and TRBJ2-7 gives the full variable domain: ETGVTQSPTHLIKTRGQQVTLRCSSQSGHNTVSWYQQALGQGPQFIFQYYREEENGRGNFPPRFSGLQFPNYSSELNVNALELDDSALYLCASSPGTGGPYEQYFGPGTRLTVT.